Detailed here is one T cell receptor beta chain. Sequencing was performed with immunoSEQ multiplex PCR; in TCRdb, only in-frame clones are kept and a portion is missing. The table includes around 170,000 clones, 85% to 90% detected once. This sample stems from a study of control samples from healthy donors and cancer patients. Sequencing used blood. The receptor's source is a woman younger than 45 in good health.

The CDR3 here is CASSVARYTDTQYF. The DNA of the CDR3 is TGTGCCAGCAGCGTCGCGAGATACACAGATACGCAGTATTTT. V usage is TRBV9 and J usage is TRBJ2-3; D remains unclear. The germline V gene encodes CDR1 SGDLS and CDR2 YYNGEE. Deletions cut 2 bases from V and 2 bases from J, with 9 bases between. CDR3 length: 14 amino acids. The full variable domain, rest sourced from reference TRBV9 and TRBJ2-3, is DSGVTQTPKHLITATGQRVTLRCSPRSGDLSVYWYQQSLDQGLQFLIQYYNGEERAKGNILERFSAQQFPDLHSELNLSSLELGDSALYFCASSVARYTDTQYFGPGTRLTVL.